This T cell receptor (beta chain) was observed in a study of CD8 T cells in ankylosing spondylitis. Germline CDR1 reads ENHRY; CDR2 reads SYGVKD. The CDR3 sequence is 16 residues long. Study-wide points: Earlier authors reported some of these motif variants in reactive arthritis synovial fluid and blood. In ankylosing spondylitis patients, matched synovial fluid reportedly showed significant enrichment of disease-linked clones. A TCR beta motif made of several highly homologous variants seemed typical of ankylosing spondylitis blood.

As regards this clonotype: The antigen is not known. The junction and the germline gene differ at one end; a read error may be behind it.

With molecular barcodes, quantitative 5'-RACE was used to make the TCR beta libraries. MiXCR was run by TCRdb on the 5' RACE reads, yielding one entry per CDR3 protein. The sample yields about 340,000 distinct CDR3 sequences, roughly 15% seen once. This TCR was recovered from a male donor with ankylosing spondylitis or in good health (not recorded which). The sequenced sample was blood, either unsorted or a sorted T cell fraction (not recorded which). The J gene is TRBJ2-1, the V gene TRBV10-3, with TRBD1 identical over 9 bases. CDR3 nucleotide sequence: TGTGCCATCAGTGAGTCGGGACAGGGTCTCGACAATGAGCAGATCTTC. Its translation: CAISESGQGLDNEQIF.